One sample yielded the 21 T cell receptor beta chains listed below, sequenced in a study of naive and memory T cell subsets. An equimolar mix of two oligonucleotides served as the beta constant-region primer for TRBC1 and TRBC2. The ligated cDNA underwent four PCR rounds using SP2 and nested alpha and beta constant-region primers. TCRdb re-called the UMI-ligation and nested PCR reads with MiXCR, one entry per CDR3 protein. The table records approximately 31,000 distinct CDR3 sequences, roughly 20% of them present only once. Sequenced: effector memory CD4+ T cells from blood. The subset: effector memory, CD45RA- CD27-. These TCRs come from a human donor in good health.

This clonotype showed up many times. V gene TRBV29-1 combines with J gene TRBJ2-7; D ambiguous. Germline V gene lookup returns CDR1 SQVTM and CDR2 ANQGSEA. The CDR3 covers 12 residues. With 4 bases removed from V and 0 bases from J, the gap between germline ends came to 7 bases. As DNA, the CDR3 is TGCAGCGTTGCCGAGAGCTCCTACGAGCAGTACTTC. It specifies CSVAESSYEQYF.

The chain employs TRBV18 and TRBJ1-5; D perhaps matches TRBD1 (5 bases). V was cut by 3 bases and J by 6 bases, with 15 bases left in between. Per germline, CDR1 KGHSH and CDR2 LQKENI. This CDR3 spans 15 amino acids. The CDR3 sequence is CASSPMGGRGQPQHF. For the CDR3, the DNA is TGTGCCAGCTCACCCATGGGGGGGAGAGGTCAGCCCCAGCATTTT.

The sample holds a few counts of this clonotype. The V and J genes are TRBV12-3 or TRBV12-4 and TRBJ1-5; TRBD1 might be the D (5 bases). CDR3 length: 15 amino acids. Trimming shortened V by 6 bases and J by 6 bases, and 18 bases separated the two germline ends. For the CDR3, the DNA is TGTGCCAGCAGCCCCTTATGGGGGGGTTTTCAGCCCCAGCATTTT. This gives the protein CASSPLWGGFQPQHF.

This clonotype has only a few counts. This sequence joins TRBV28 and TRBJ1-1, with no clear D. CDR1 and CDR2 (germline): MDHEN, SYDVKM. The CDR3 is 11 residues long. Trimming stripped 4 bases from V and 5 bases from J, with 5 bases between. DNA for the CDR3: TGTGCCAGCAGTTACCAGACTGAAGCTTTCTTT. Translated: CASSYQTEAFF.

Turning to this clonotype: A much larger clone differs by one base, so this may be a read error. The chain carries TRBV27 and TRBJ1-1; 10 bases are shared with TRBD1. CDR1 is MNHEY, CDR2 SMNVEV, per germline (reference sequence). The CDR3 is 14 amino acids. The CDR3 sequence is CVSSRQGAHSEAFF. The CDR3 DNA is TGTGTCAGCAGCCGACAGGGGGCGCATAGTGAAGCTTTCTTT.

The CDR3 loop is CASSPLGYEQFF. CDR3 in DNA: TGTGCCAGCTCACCCCTGGGATATGAGCAGTTCTTC. V and J are TRBV18 and TRBJ2-1; the D is unclear. The germline gives CDR1 KGHSH, CDR2 LQKENI. The CDR3 has 12 residues. V was pared by 3 bases and J by 8 bases, with 8 bases between.

In this sample, this clonotype is medium-sized. This chain's CDR3 is CSARKGATYEQYF. The CDR3 region has the DNA TGCAGTGCTAGGAAGGGGGCAACCTACGAGCAGTACTTC. The chain couples TRBV20-1 to TRBJ2-7; 7 bases are shared with TRBD1. Per the germline V gene, CDR1 is DFQATT and CDR2 is SNEGSKA (reference sequence). The CDR3 has 13 residues. J was trimmed by 2 bases and V by 3 bases; bases with no gene match: 4.

J is TRBJ2-1 and V is TRBV6-6; 10 bases match TRBD2. V dropped 5 bases and J dropped 8; count of bases not matched to a gene: 9. This CDR3 is 15 amino acids long. Germline V gene data show CDR1 as MNHNY and CDR2 as SVGAGI (reference sequence). The CDR3 nucleotides read TGTGCCAGCAGTCGCACTAGCGGGATCGTCCATGAGCAGTTCTTC. Its protein product is CASSRTSGIVHEQFF.

This clonotype was observed many times. The V and J genes are TRBV18 and TRBJ1-5; tentatively, D is TRBD1 (5 bases). The CDR3 is 14 residues long. The germline V and J ends were trimmed by 3 bases and 5 bases, with 11 bases remaining between them. Germline loops: CDR1 KGHSH, CDR2 LQKENI. The CDR3: CASSPPGRYQPQHF. The CDR3 DNA reads TGTGCCAGCTCACCTCCAGGGAGGTATCAGCCCCAGCATTTT.

This clonotype came up many times. The rearrangement uses TRBV6-6 and TRBJ1-1; no clear D. Trimming removed 6 bases from V and 1 base from J, with 9 bases in between. Germline V gene sequence: CDR1 MNHNY, CDR2 SVGAGI (reference sequence). This CDR3 spans 13 amino acids. CDR3 residues: CASSRRGNTEAFF. CDR3 DNA: TGTGCCAGCAGCCGTCGGGGGAACACTGAAGCTTTCTTT.

Comment on this clonotype: A junction end diverges from the germline sequence, so it may reflect a read error. The CDR3 here is CASSRSATSGSRDTQYF. The CDR3, as DNA: TGTGCCAGCAGCCGAAGCGCCACTAGCGGGAGCAGAGATACGCAGTATTTT. The chain combines TRBV14 with TRBJ2-3; TRBD2 matches at 11 bases. CDR3 length: 17 amino acids. The germline gives CDR1 SGHDN, CDR2 FVKESK.

This clonotype was recorded once. V gene TRBV7-9 combines with J gene TRBJ1-2; D might be TRBD1 (5 bases). Germline values: CDR1 SEHNR, CDR2 FQNEAQ (reference sequence). V lost 5 bases and J lost 2, with 12 bases in between. This CDR3 has 14 residues. CDR3 protein: CASSPRGGNYGYTF. Here the CDR3 DNA reads TGTGCCAGCAGCCCCCGCGGGGGGAACTATGGCTACACCTTC.

V is TRBV7-2 and J is TRBJ2-3; the D gene is possibly TRBD1 (6 bases). The germline V gene encodes CDR1 SGHTA and CDR2 FQGNSA. Between the trimmed V and J ends, which lost 5 bases and 3 bases, there was a span of 18 bases. The CDR3 is 16 amino acids. CDR3 DNA: TGTGCCAGCAGCCCCTTCAGGGGCACTAGGACAGATACGCAGTATTTT. It is translated as CASSPFRGTRTDTQYF.

This clonotype was seen at least ten times. The V and J genes are TRBV20-1 and TRBJ1-2; D ambiguous. Trimming pared 5 bases from V and 4 bases from J, leaving 14 bases between. Germline V CDR1 and CDR2: DFQATT, SNEGSKA (reference sequence). CDR3 length equals 13 residues. CDR3 nucleotide sequence: TGCAGTGCTCAGCCGGGTTTTCGCTATGGCTACACCTTC. Encoded protein: CSAQPGFRYGYTF.

The V call is TRBV5-1, the J call TRBJ2-2, with TRBD2 matching over 7 bases. This CDR3 has 17 residues. V was clipped by 3 bases and J by 5 bases; unmatched bases: 13. Germline CDR1 is SGHRS and CDR2 is YFSETQ. CDR3 bases: TGCGCCAGCAGCTCGGAGGGACTACCGAGGGGAACCGGGGAGCTGTTTTTT. Encoded protein: CASSSEGLPRGTGELFF.

The chain combines TRBV20-1 with TRBJ1-5; D is unclear. V gave up 3 bases and J gave up 3 bases, with 6 bases separating them. The CDR3 runs 12 residues. Germline lookup yields CDR1 DFQATT and CDR2 SNEGSKA (reference sequence). In nucleotides, the CDR3 is TGCAGTGCTAGGGTCTACAATCAGCCCCAGCATTTT. The encoded protein is CSARVYNQPQHF.

This clonotype has only a few counts. V gene TRBV12-5 combines with J gene TRBJ2-7; TRBD2 aligns across 12 bases. J was trimmed by 3 bases and V by 7 bases; bases with no gene match: 10. CDR1 is LGHNT and CDR2 is FRNRAP in the germline V gene. The CDR3 runs to 16 residues. In DNA form, the CDR3 reads TGTGCTAGTGCTCCACTAGCGGGAGGCGTGGGCTACGAGCAGTACTTC. This codes for CASAPLAGGVGYEQYF.

This clonotype has a handful of counts. CDR3 region: CSASGASTDTQYF. The CDR3 region has the DNA TGCAGCGCCTCAGGGGCTAGCACAGATACGCAGTATTTT. The gene calls are TRBV29-1 and TRBJ2-3; tentatively, D is TRBD1 (6 bases). The CDR3 loop spans 13 amino acids. The germline V gene has CDR1 SQVTM and CDR2 ANQGSEA. V lost 7 bases and J 0 bases, leaving 11 bases between the germline ends.

The table lists this clonotype with a few counts. The gene calls are TRBV5-6 and TRBJ1-5, with TRBD1 matching over 9 bases. Per the germline V gene, CDR1 is SGHDT and CDR2 is YYEEEE. With 3 bases clipped from V and 7 bases from J, the junction kept 8 bases outside the gene matches. The CDR3 contains 15 residues. The CDR3 DNA is TGTGCCAGCAGCTATTACAGGGGGCGCGGGCAGCCCCAGCATTTT. It translates to CASSYYRGRGQPQHF.

CDR3 region: CASSAKGVISGEQYF. CDR3 in DNA: TGTGCCAGCAGTGCGAAGGGGGTTATATCCGGCGAGCAGTACTTC. The gene calls are TRBV7-2 and TRBJ2-7, with a tentative D call TRBD1 (6 bases). The CDR3 is 15 residues long. In germline, CDR1 is SGHTA, CDR2 FQGNSA. V dropped 6 bases and J dropped 6 bases, with 21 bases sitting between them. Supplemented by reference TRBV7-2 and TRBJ2-7, the full variable domain reads GAGVSQSPSNKVTEKGKDVELRCDPISGHTALYWYRQSLGQGLEFLIYFQGNSAPDKSGLPSDRFSAERTGGSVSTLTIQRTQQEDSAVYLCASSAKGVISGEQYFGPGTRLTVT.

This clonotype appeared a single time. V gene TRBV5-6 combines with J gene TRBJ2-1, with 9 positions matching TRBD2. After removal of 2 bases from V and 16 bases from J, the junction contained 7 bases not matched to a gene. The germline gives CDR1 SGHDT, CDR2 YYEEEE. CDR3 length: 12 amino acids. CDR3 DNA: TGTGCCAGCAGCTTCCCGCCGGGACTAGCTTTCTTC. Amino acids: CASSFPPGLAFF.